Listed below are T cell receptor beta chains from one sample, sequenced in a study of cytotoxic CD8 clonotypes in ibrutinib-treated CLL. Profiling relied on immunoSEQ multiplex PCR, and the TCRdb table lists in-frame clones only, not all of them. Here the sample spans over 120,000 clones, 70% to 80% being singletons. This material consisted of PBMCs, taken after 12 months of ibrutinib treatment. These receptors were taken from a human donor with chronic lymphocytic leukemia. Each CDR3 is given with its conserved first and last residue.

v_call	j_call	cdr3_aa
TRBV7-2	TRBJ1-5	CASSLDRASNQPQHF
TRBV19	TRBJ1-5	CASSITRVGNQPQHF
TRBV28	TRBJ2-3	CASSIRGVFTDTQYF
TRBV5-6	TRBJ2-7	CASIRDKSSYEQYF
TRBV5-1	TRBJ2-7	CASSPRDLSDEQYF
TRBV7-3	TRBJ2-7	CASSLYGTMDSYEQYF
TRBV6-5	TRBJ2-7	CASSYVLGGSSYEQYF
TRBV19	TRBJ2-5	CASSLRSWRETQYF
TRBV18	TRBJ2-3	CASSPRTGVVDTQYF
TRBV7-9	TRBJ2-7	CASSREPYEQYF
TRBV27	TRBJ2-7	CASSAGSSYEQYF
TRBV19	TRBJ2-7	CASSTGQIPYEQYF
TRBV6-6	TRBJ2-1	CASSYIRRSYNEQFF
TRBV5-4	TRBJ1-5	CASSLQPDDQPQHF
TRBV14	TRBJ2-1	CASSHLSGTSGNEQFF
TRBV4-1	TRBJ1-5	CASSLHSDREDQPQHF
TRBV9	TRBJ2-3	CASSRSGSTDTQYF
TRBV5-1	TRBJ2-7	CASSSGLYSTFEQYF
TRBV5-1	TRBJ2-1	CASSLGVAGGSEQFF
TRBV25-1	TRBJ1-4	CASSEDPGGLGSEKLFF
TRBV29-1	TRBJ2-1	CSDLHGKGFGEQFF
TRBV7-2	TRBJ2-2	CASSLGRNTGELFF
TRBV10-3	TRBJ1-2	CAISVGNYGYTF
TRBV5-5	TRBJ1-1	CASSLANRVMNTEAFF
TRBV25-1	TRBJ1-4	CASSAPRQVLREKLFF
TRBV4-2	TRBJ1-1	CASSQGGGATEAFF
TRBV4-2	TRBJ2-3	CASSQDLFSDTQYF
TRBV27	TRBJ1-5	CASSQTAGNQPQHF
TRBV5-1	TRBJ2-5	CATKAGGSVSETQYF
TRBV30	TRBJ1-5	CAWSVSNPGFSNQPQHF
TRBV20-1	TRBJ2-7	CSASPTREQYF
TRBV9	TRBJ1-1	CASSSTGVLSEAFF
TRBV5-4	TRBJ2-4	CASSISGRGKNIQYF
TRBV4-1	TRBJ1-2	CASSQEESGARGYTF
TRBV27	TRBJ2-5	CASRPLEYQETQYF
TRBV13	TRBJ2-2	CASSGREGGTGRDTGELFF
TRBV6-5	TRBJ2-1	CASRTTGDLSIEQFF
TRBV25-1	TRBJ1-1	CASSEWGTMNTEAFF
TRBV6-6	TRBJ2-2	CASSYSDSGELFF
TRBV7-6	TRBJ2-7	CASSSFASGSSEQYF
TRBV10-2	TRBJ2-7	CASSEGWGERYYEQYF
TRBV11-2	TRBJ1-5	CASSLGNSNQPQHF
TRBV29-1	TRBJ1-1	CSVAGEWNTEAFF
TRBV15	TRBJ2-7	CATSRDFRRTGHYEQYF
TRBV4-3	TRBJ1-2	CASSPRQGYYGYTF
TRBV9	TRBJ2-1	CASSVAMGLAGVNEQFF
TRBV11-2	TRBJ1-5	CASSLSTGQPQHF
TRBV11-2	TRBJ2-7	CASSLESSYEQYF
TRBV5-6	TRBJ2-1	CASSLGRGMTYNEQFF
TRBV7-2	TRBJ2-7	CASSLGFGSNEQYF
TRBV5-1	TRBJ2-7	CASSLVPYSYEQYF
TRBV5-8	TRBJ2-7	CASSLGSAGRVEQYF
TRBV6-5	TRBJ2-3	CASSQGLAGVDTQYF
TRBV6-6	TRBJ1-2	CASSQRRTGGYGYTF